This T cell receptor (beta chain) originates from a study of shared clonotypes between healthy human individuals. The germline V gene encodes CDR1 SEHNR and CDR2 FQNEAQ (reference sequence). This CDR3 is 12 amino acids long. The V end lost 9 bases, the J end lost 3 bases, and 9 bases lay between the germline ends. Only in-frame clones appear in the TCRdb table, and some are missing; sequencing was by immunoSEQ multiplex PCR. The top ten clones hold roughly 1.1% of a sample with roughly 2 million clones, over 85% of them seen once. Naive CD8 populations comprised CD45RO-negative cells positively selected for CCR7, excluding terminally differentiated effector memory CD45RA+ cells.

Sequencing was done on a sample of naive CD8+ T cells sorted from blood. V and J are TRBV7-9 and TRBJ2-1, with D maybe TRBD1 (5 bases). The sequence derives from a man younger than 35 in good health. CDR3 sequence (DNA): TGTGCCAGAGAGACAGACTACAATGAGCAGTTCTTC. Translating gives CARETDYNEQFF.